Following are 21 T cell receptor beta chains from one sample sequenced in a study of blood T cell repertoires in COVID-19. TCRdb's copy holds only in-frame clones and misses some; the assay was immunoSEQ multiplex PCR. Of over 150,000 clones listed, about four fifths were seen once; the top ten hold 3.7%. The sample taken for sequencing was peripheral blood. The source of these receptors is a woman aged 80 or over with acute or convalescent COVID-19.

The V gene is TRBV5-1, the J gene TRBJ2-3; D might be TRBD2 (5 bases). The CDR3 sequence is 14 residues long. V lost 5 bases, J lost 2 bases, and 12 bases lay in between. CDR1 is SGHRS, CDR2 YFSETQ, per germline. The CDR3 coding sequence is TGCGCCAGCAGTCTCGAGCGGATCACAGATACGCAGTATTTT. Protein sequence: CASSLERITDTQYF.

V and J are TRBV5-1 and TRBJ2-1; 14 nucleotides align to TRBD2. V shed 4 bases, J shed 7 bases, and the junction held 10 bases outside the gene matches. CDR3 size: 17 residues. CDR1 is SGHRS and CDR2 is YFSETQ in the germline V gene. The CDR3 loop is CASSPTGLAGGPNEQFF. As DNA, the CDR3 is TGCGCCAGCAGCCCGACCGGACTAGCGGGGGGACCGAATGAGCAGTTCTTC.

The genes are TRBV12-3 or TRBV12-4 and TRBJ2-1; the D is unclear. CDR3 length: 10 amino acids. With 8 bases removed from V and 6 bases from J, the gap between germline ends came to 5 bases. In DNA form, the CDR3 reads TGTGCCAGCGGCTCCAATGAGCAGTTCTTC. Its protein product is CASGSNEQFF.

This clone was seen only once. The chain has TRBV7-9 and TRBJ1-2; unclear D gene. V was cut by 5 bases and J by 7 bases, with 11 bases left in between. CDR3 length: 12 amino acids. Germline CDR1 reads SEHNR; CDR2 reads FQNEAQ (reference sequence). The chain's CDR3 is CASSPISIGYTF. CDR3 bases: TGTGCCAGCAGCCCGATCAGTATTGGCTACACCTTC. Variable domain in full (rest from reference TRBV7-9 and TRBJ1-2): DTGVSQNPRHKITKRGQNVTFRCDPISEHNRLYWYRQTLGQGPEFLTYFQNEAQLEKSRLLSDRFSAERPKGSFSTLEIQRTEQGDSAMYLCASSPISIGYTFGSGTRLTVV.

The V and J genes are TRBV9 and TRBJ1-2; a weak D match, TRBD1 (5 bases). The CDR3 runs to 13 residues. The germline V gene encodes CDR1 SGDLS and CDR2 YYNGEE. Trimming took 3 bases from V and 8 from J, leaving 14 bases between them. DNA of the CDR3: TGTGCCAGCAGCGCGCGGGGCAGTCAGGGCTACACCTTC. It yields the protein CASSARGSQGYTF. The full variable domain, with the rest looked up from reference TRBV9 and TRBJ1-2, is DSGVTQTPKHLITATGQRVTLRCSPRSGDLSVYWYQQSLDQGLQFLIQYYNGEERAKGNILERFSAQQFPDLHSELNLSSLELGDSALYFCASSARGSQGYTFGSGTRLTVV.

The table lists this clone with a count of one. V is TRBV5-1 and J is TRBJ2-6; 7 bases are shared with TRBD2. The CDR3 has 16 residues. The germline V gene encodes CDR1 SGHRS and CDR2 YFSETQ. The V and J ends lost 0 bases and 1 base, in that order; junction bases with no gene match: 1. This CDR3 reads CASSLDGGSGANVLTF. The CDR3 DNA reads as TGCGCCAGCAGCTTGGACGGGGGGTCTGGGGCCAACGTCCTGACTTTC.

This clone was observed a single time. The gene calls are TRBV7-9 and TRBJ2-3, with TRBD1 matching over 9 bases. V lost 6 bases and J lost 6; bases outside the gene matches: 7. The CDR3 sequence is 14 residues long. Germline CDR1 and CDR2: SEHNR and FQNEAQ (reference sequence). The CDR3, as DNA: TGTGCCAGCAGGGGGGACAGGGTATCGGATACGCAGTATTTT. Its translation is CASRGDRVSDTQYF.

In its sample, this clone was seen a few times. The V and J genes are TRBV6-5 and TRBJ1-2; D is perhaps TRBD1 (5 bases). The CDR3 runs to 11 residues. Germline CDR1 reads MNHEY; CDR2 reads SVGAGI. V lost 9 bases and J 2 bases, leaving 7 bases between the germline ends. CDR3 DNA: TGTGCCAGTACAGGAAACTATGGCTACACCTTC. Translation gives CASTGNYGYTF.

This chain links TRBV13 with TRBJ2-7; 8 positions match TRBD1. Germline V gene sequence: CDR1 PRHDT, CDR2 FYEKMQ (reference sequence). The J segment lost 3 bases and the V segment lost 5 bases, leaving 6 bases of the junction unmatched. This CDR3 comprises 14 residues. CDR3: CASSARDRFYEQYF. The DNA of the CDR3 is TGTGCCAGCAGCGCCCGGGACAGGTTCTACGAGCAGTACTTC. The variable domain in full, completed from reference TRBV13 and TRBJ2-7, reads AAGVIQSPRHLIKEKRETATLKCYPIPRHDTVYWYQQGPGQDPQFLISFYEKMQSDKGSIPDRFSAQQFSDYHSELNMSSLELGDSALYFCASSARDRFYEQYFGPGTRLTVT.

The chain joins TRBV19 to TRBJ2-2; 7 bases line up with TRBD2. This CDR3 spans 14 amino acids. Germline lookup yields CDR1 LNHDA and CDR2 SQIVND (reference sequence). Trimming took 3 bases from V and 3 from J; bases not matched to a gene: 1. CDR3 amino acids: CASSIAGDTGELFF. The CDR3 DNA sequence: TGTGCCAGTAGTATTGCGGGGGACACCGGGGAGCTGTTTTTT.

The CDR3 bases are TGTGCCAGCAGCGAGGGGGTTGACTATGGCTACACCTTC. This translates into CASSEGVDYGYTF. J is TRBJ1-2 and V is TRBV7-9, with D possibly being TRBD1 (6 bases). CDR3 length: 13 amino acids. The germline gives CDR1 SEHNR, CDR2 FQNEAQ (reference sequence). V was shortened by 5 bases and J by 3 bases, with 10 bases between the two germline ends.

J is TRBJ2-3 and V is TRBV7-9, with 13 bases fitting TRBD2. V trimming: 5 bases; J trimming: 2 bases; junction bases outside the gene matches: 7. CDR1 and CDR2 (germline): SEHNR, FQNEAQ (reference sequence). CDR3 length: 17 residues. The CDR3 DNA follows: TGTGCCAGCAGCAGGAGCGGGACTAGCGGGGCCACAGATACGCAGTATTTT. Translating gives CASSRSGTSGATDTQYF.

CDR3 sequence reads: CASSPTGTPDQPQHF. The DNA for the CDR3 is TGCGCCAGCAGCCCGACCGGGACTCCTGATCAGCCCCAGCATTTT. The V and J genes are TRBV5-1 and TRBJ1-5, with D maybe TRBD1 (5 bases). V lost 4 bases and J lost 5, with 16 bases in between. CDR3 length equals 15 residues. Germline-derived CDR1 and CDR2 are SGHRS and YFSETQ. The full variable domain, rest sourced from reference TRBV5-1 and TRBJ1-5, is KAGVTQTPRYLIKTRGQQVTLSCSPISGHRSVSWYQQTPGQGLQFLFEYFSETQRNKGNFPGRFSGRQFSNSRSEMNVSTLELGDSALYLCASSPTGTPDQPQHFGDGTRLSIL.

This clone occurred a few times. The V call is TRBV5-1, the J call TRBJ1-1; perhaps TRBD1 as D (5 bases). V gave up 5 bases and J gave up 4 bases, with 18 bases separating them. The CDR3 has 15 amino acids. Germline loops: CDR1 SGHRS, CDR2 YFSETQ. DNA of the CDR3: TGCGCCAGCAGTCCTGCACTGGGGGGTGGCACTGAAGCTTTCTTT. Amino acid sequence: CASSPALGGGTEAFF.

This chain links TRBV5-1 with TRBJ1-2; 10 bases match TRBD1. Trimming cost V 1 base and J 8 bases; bases outside gene matches: 8. Germline V CDR1 and CDR2: SGHRS, YFSETQ. This CDR3 is built from 15 residues. CDR3 sequence: CASSLRRDRGGGYTF. CDR3 nucleotide sequence: TGCGCCAGCAGCTTGAGGAGGGACAGGGGAGGCGGCTACACCTTC.

The chain links TRBV5-1 to TRBJ2-2, with D unresolved. This CDR3 spans 15 amino acids. Germline assignment: CDR1 SGHRS and CDR2 YFSETQ. Trimming pared 0 bases from V and 2 bases from J, leaving 8 bases between. Written as DNA, the CDR3 is TGCGCCAGCAGCTTGGGGCGGATTAACACCGGGGAGCTGTTTTTT. Amino acids: CASSLGRINTGELFF.

The chain has TRBV7-2 and TRBJ1-2; 8 bases are a match to TRBD1. In germline, CDR1 is SGHTA, CDR2 FQGNSA. The ends lost 3 bases at V and 3 bases at J; junction bases unmatched: 0. This CDR3 comprises 13 residues. Here the CDR3 DNA reads TGTGCCAGCAGCTTGGGACAGGACTATGGCTACACCTTC. Translating it yields CASSLGQDYGYTF.

The CDR3, as DNA: TGTGCCGCGGTGAGCTCTGGAAACACCATATATTTT. It specifies CAAVSSGNTIYF. The chain links TRBV19 to TRBJ1-3; D uncertain. V shed 11 bases and J shed 0 bases, with 8 bases lying between them. CDR1 is LNHDA and CDR2 is SQIVND in the germline V gene (reference sequence). This CDR3 has 12 residues. The entire variable domain, with the rest obtained from reference TRBV19 and TRBJ1-3, is as follows: DGGITQSPKYLFRKEGQNVTLSCEQNLNHDAMYWYRQDPGQGLRLIYYSQIVNDFQKGDIAEGYSVSREKKESFPLTVTSAQKNPTAFYLCAAVSSGNTIYFGEGSWLTVV.

Only a few counts were recorded for this clone. The chain has TRBV4-2 and TRBJ2-2, with D unclear. In germline, CDR1 is LGHNA, CDR2 YNFKEQ. CDR3 length: 17 amino acids. Trimming took off 0 bases at V and 0 bases at J, with 11 bases between the two ends. CDR3 amino acids: CASSQDQARANTGELFF. In DNA, the CDR3 is TGTGCCAGCAGCCAAGATCAGGCCAGAGCGAACACCGGGGAGCTGTTTTTT.

The chain recombines TRBV18 with TRBJ2-2; possible D gene TRBD1, 6 bases. This CDR3 has 14 amino acids. Germline CDR1 reads KGHSH; CDR2 reads LQKENI. Trimming shortened V by 10 bases and J by 1 base, and 13 bases separated the two germline ends. In nucleotides, the CDR3 is TGTGCCACAAGACCGACAGGGAACACCGGGGAGCTGTTTTTT. It is translated as CATRPTGNTGELFF.

This sequence joins TRBV7-2 and TRBJ2-1; TRBD2 matches 9 bases. The CDR3 runs 15 residues. Germline loops: CDR1 SGHTA, CDR2 FQGNSA. Unmatched junction bases numbered 5, after V lost 6 bases and J lost 2 bases. Written as DNA, the CDR3 is TGTGCCAGCAGGAGCGGGGGGCCCACCTACAATGAGCAGTTCTTC. Encoded protein: CASRSGGPTYNEQFF. Complete variable domain (other parts from reference TRBV7-2 and TRBJ2-1): GAGVSQSPSNKVTEKGKDVELRCDPISGHTALYWYRQSLGQGLEFLIYFQGNSAPDKSGLPSDRFSAERTGGSVSTLTIQRTQQEDSAVYLCASRSGGPTYNEQFFGPGTRLTVL.